The 14 T cell receptor beta chains listed next were all sequenced from one sample in a study of T cells in Graves' hyperthyroidism and ophthalmopathy. What was amplified from RNA transcripts were TCR beta CDR3 regions. TCR CDR3 underwent first-round RT-PCR with the HTBI primer set. From the multiplex PCR reads, TCRdb called clonotypes with MiXCR, one entry per CDR3 protein. The sample has roughly 24,000 distinct CDR3 sequences; roughly 45% are singletons. Sequencing was carried out using blood. Every receptor here comes from a woman in her 30s with Graves' hyperthyroidism.

Points on this clonotype: A much larger clone differs from this one at a single base, so this may be a read error. The chain is built from TRBV7-9 and TRBJ2-7; 10 positions match TRBD1. CDR3 length: 15 residues. Germline values: CDR1 SEHNR, CDR2 FQNEAQ (reference sequence). With 6 bases clipped from V and 6 bases from J, the junction kept 11 bases outside the gene matches. CDR3 sequence: CASSPTGGLIGEQYF. The CDR3 nucleotides are TGTGCCAGCAGTCCGACAGGGGGCCTAATCGGCGAGCAGTACTTC. Full variable domain (remainder filled in from reference TRBV7-9 and TRBJ2-7): DTGVSQNPRHKITKRGQNVTFRCDPISEHNRLYWYRQTLGQGPEFLTYFQNEAQLEKSRLLSDRFSAERPKGSFSTLEIQRTEQGDSAMYLCASSPTGGLIGEQYFGPGTRLTVT.

The chain recombines TRBV29-1 with TRBJ2-7; TRBD1 aligns across 7 bases. CDR3 length: 12 residues. V lost 6 bases and J lost 3; bases outside the gene matches: 5. Per germline, CDR1 SQVTM and CDR2 ANQGSEA. The CDR3 reads CSVAQGVYEQYF. The DNA of the CDR3 is TGCAGCGTGGCCCAGGGGGTCTACGAGCAGTACTTC.

This chain connects TRBV10-2 to TRBJ1-3, with D tentatively TRBD1 (5 bases). CDR1 is WSHSY and CDR2 is SAAADI in the germline V gene. The CDR3 loop spans 13 amino acids. Trimming stripped 4 bases from V and 8 bases from J, with 12 bases between. The CDR3 reads CASSALGGYTIYF. Written as DNA, the CDR3 is TGCGCCAGCAGTGCCCTCGGGGGATACACCATATATTTT.

This clonotype has a count of ten or more. V is TRBV11-2 and J is TRBJ2-5, with D possibly being TRBD1 (6 bases). CDR1 and CDR2 from the germline V gene are SGHAT and FQNNGV. V lost 4 bases and J 2 bases, leaving 14 bases between the germline ends. The CDR3 sequence is 15 residues long. The CDR3 loop reads CASSSTPTGQETQYF. As DNA, the CDR3 is TGTGCCAGCAGCTCGACCCCGACAGGTCAAGAGACCCAGTACTTC.

This clonotype was detected only a few times. A much larger clone differs from this one at a single base, so this may be a read error. The rearrangement links TRBV6-2 or TRBV6-3 to TRBJ2-5, with D uncertain. CDR1 and CDR2 (germline): MNHEY, SVGEGT. This CDR3 is built from 13 residues. V lost 7 bases and J 2 bases, leaving 11 bases between the germline ends. The CDR3: CASMVQTQETQYF. The CDR3 nucleotides are TGTGCCAGCATGGTCCAGACTCAAGAGACCCAGTACTTC.

The J gene is TRBJ2-3, the V gene TRBV7-9; 9 positions match TRBD2. CDR1 is SEHNR, CDR2 FQNEAQ, per germline (reference sequence). Trimming took 3 bases from V and 6 from J; bases not matched to a gene: 10. The CDR3 covers 16 residues. This CDR3 is CASSFKREAAGDTQYF. In nucleotides, the CDR3 is TGTGCCAGCAGCTTTAAGCGGGAGGCCGCGGGGGATACGCAGTATTTT. The whole variable domain, remainder taken from reference TRBV7-9 and TRBJ2-3, is DTGVSQNPRHKITKRGQNVTFRCDPISEHNRLYWYRQTLGQGPEFLTYFQNEAQLEKSRLLSDRFSAERPKGSFSTLEIQRTEQGDSAMYLCASSFKREAAGDTQYFGPGTRLTVL.

The table lists this clonotype with many counts. The chain has TRBV6-2 or TRBV6-3 and TRBJ1-5, with D tentatively TRBD1 (6 bases). The V end was cut by 3 bases, the J end by 5 bases, with 11 bases between. The germline gives CDR1 MNHEY, CDR2 SVGEGT. CDR3 length equals 14 residues. CDR3 amino acids: CASSYAGEYQPQHF. In nucleotides, the CDR3 is TGTGCCAGCAGTTATGCAGGGGAATATCAGCCCCAGCATTTT.

This clonotype is judged medium-sized. The V call is TRBV19, the J call TRBJ2-1; D gene uncertain. Trimming shortened V by 4 bases and J by 0 bases, and 7 bases separated the two germline ends. The V gene's germline CDR1 is LNHDA and CDR2 SQIVND (reference sequence). There are 14 residues in the CDR3. CDR3 nucleotides: TGTGCCAGTAGTAAGGGCCTCTCCTACAATGAGCAGTTCTTC. Translated, it gives CASSKGLSYNEQFF.

By sample share, this clonotype is medium-sized. The chain recombines TRBV10-3 with TRBJ2-2; D possibly corresponds to TRBD2 (5 bases). Germline CDR1 is ENHRY and CDR2 is SYGVKD. Trimming stripped 6 bases from V and 4 bases from J, with 12 bases between. The CDR3 covers 14 residues. This chain's CDR3 is CAISPRVGTGELFF. The CDR3 DNA is TGTGCCATCAGCCCGAGGGTCGGCACCGGGGAGCTGTTTTTT.

This clonotype is deemed medium-sized (0.01 to 0.1%). The V and J genes are TRBV20-1 and TRBJ1-1, with D possibly being TRBD1 (6 bases). With 6 bases removed from V and 3 bases from J, the gap between germline ends came to 14 bases. The CDR3 consists of 13 residues. Germline CDR1 and CDR2: DFQATT and SNEGSKA (reference sequence). The CDR3 nucleotides are TGCAGTGCACCACAGGGCGGTGACACTGAAGCTTTCTTT. Amino acid sequence: CSAPQGGDTEAFF.

The V and J genes are TRBV20-1 and TRBJ1-6, with 7 bases matching TRBD1. V shed 3 bases, J shed 8 bases, and the junction held 7 bases outside the gene matches. The germline V gene encodes CDR1 DFQATT and CDR2 SNEGSKA (reference sequence). The CDR3 length is 14 residues. The CDR3 region has the DNA TGCAGTGCTAGTTGGGGACAGCCCTATTCACCCCTCCACTTT. This encodes CSASWGQPYSPLHF.

This clonotype has just one count. Germline and junction disagree at one end, which may indicate a read error. This chain uses TRBV6-4 with TRBJ2-1; 9 bases align to TRBD2. CDR1 and CDR2 (germline): MRHNA, SNTAGT. The CDR3 sequence is 16 residues long. The CDR3 DNA is TGTGCCAGCAGTGTGGATAGCGGGAGTAGTGGAAATGAGCAGTCCTTC. This translates into CASSVDSGSSGNEQSF.

This clonotype was detected ten times or more. The chain combines TRBV5-4 with TRBJ1-2; 8 positions agree with TRBD1. V lost 4 bases to trimming and J lost 5 bases; unmatched junction nucleotides: 10. The V gene's germline CDR1 is SGHNT and CDR2 YYREEE (reference sequence). The length of the CDR3 is 15 residues. CDR3 sequence: CASSGAGGIIYGYTF. The CDR3 coding sequence is TGTGCCAGCAGCGGGGCAGGGGGCATTATTTATGGCTACACCTTC.

The chain links TRBV6-1 to TRBJ2-7; perhaps TRBD2 as D (5 bases). With 6 bases removed from V and 6 bases from J, the gap between germline ends came to 15 bases. Germline loops: CDR1 MNHNS, CDR2 SASEGT. CDR3 length equals 13 residues. The CDR3 sequence is CASRDSTDGEQYF. CDR3 nucleotides: TGTGCCAGCAGGGACTCGACGGACGGCGAGCAGTACTTC.